The 5 T cell receptor beta chains listed next were all sequenced from one sample in a study of T cell responses to AZD1222 COVID-19 vaccine. Sequencing was performed with immunoSEQ multiplex PCR; in TCRdb, only in-frame clones are kept and a portion is missing. The table shows about 55,000 clones, with over 80% occurring only once. The sequences come from peripheral blood, collected on day 0 of AZD1222 vaccination. These receptor sequences come from an adult in good health.

V gene TRBV6-5 combines with J gene TRBJ2-6; 7 nucleotides match TRBD2. J was trimmed by 2 bases and V by 8 bases; bases with no gene match: 3. Germline V lookup: CDR1 MNHEY, CDR2 SVGAGI. There are 14 residues in the CDR3. The CDR3 loop is CASGREPGANVLTF. The CDR3 DNA sequence: TGTGCCAGCGGGAGGGAGCCTGGGGCCAACGTCCTGACTTTC.

This sequence joins TRBV7-6 and TRBJ2-2; the D gene is possibly TRBD1 (5 bases). The CDR3 has 15 amino acids. Germline-derived CDR1 and CDR2 are SGHVS and FNYEAQ. Trimming removed 1 base from V and 2 bases from J, with 8 bases in between. The CDR3 region has the DNA TGTGCCAGCAGCTTAGGACAGACCAACACCGGGGAGCTGTTTTTT. Its translation: CASSLGQTNTGELFF.

This clone occurred once. This chain joins TRBV27 and TRBJ2-7; 9 bases map to TRBD2. From germline, CDR1 is MNHEY and CDR2 SMNVEV (reference sequence). The CDR3 is 14 residues long. Unmatched junction bases numbered 6, after V lost 4 bases and J lost 5 bases. CDR3 DNA: TGTGCCAGCAGTTATAGCGGGAGAGCCCACGAGCAGTACTTC. Amino acid sequence: CASSYSGRAHEQYF.

The chain combines TRBV5-6 with TRBJ2-1; 12 bases are shared with TRBD2. Germline trimming cut 4 bases from V and 7 bases from J; bases unmatched to any gene: 9. This CDR3 has 16 amino acids. Germline loops: CDR1 SGHDT, CDR2 YYEEEE. This chain's CDR3 is CASSPLGLAGHNEQFF. The DNA for the CDR3 is TGTGCCAGCAGCCCCTTGGGACTAGCGGGTCATAATGAGCAGTTCTTC.

The chain has TRBV2 and TRBJ2-6, with D possibly TRBD2 on 6 matching bases. V was trimmed by 3 bases and J by 1 base, leaving 10 bases between them. The germline gives CDR1 SNHLY, CDR2 FYNNEI. The CDR3 sequence is 16 residues long. The CDR3 DNA reads TGTGCCAGCAGTGAGCGGGGACGGTCTGGGGCCAACGTCCTGACTTTC. Translating gives CASSERGRSGANVLTF.